Listed below are T cell receptor beta chains from one sample, sequenced in a study of cytotoxic CD8 clonotypes in ibrutinib-treated CLL. Clones were sequenced by immunoSEQ multiplex PCR, and TCRdb holds only the in-frame ones, with some missing. The profile shows 200,000 to 250,000 clones, 70% of them singletons. This material consisted of PBMCs, taken after 12 months of ibrutinib treatment. The receptor set was obtained from a human donor with chronic lymphocytic leukemia. CDR3s include the opening cysteine and the closing phenylalanine or tryptophan. D genes are given only for firm matches. Some rows mark clone size as missing; the rest say once, few, many or name a class of expanded clone.

cdr3_nt cdr3_aa clone_size d_call j_call v_call
TGTGCCAGCAGCTTAGGGTTCGTGACAGATACGCAGTATTTT CASSLGFVTDTQYF - - TRBJ2-3 TRBV7-9
TGTGCCAGCAGTGCACAATACAGGAAAGGCTACACCTTC CASSAQYRKGYTF - - TRBJ1-2 TRBV25-1
TGTGCCAGTAGTCCCCCCTCGAAAGGCGCCTATAATTCACCCCTCCACTTT CASSPPSKGAYNSPLHF - - TRBJ1-6 TRBV19
TGTGCCAGCAGACAAAGGGGAGGGCCCACTGAAGCTTTCTTT CASRQRGGPTEAFF - - TRBJ1-1 TRBV6-5
TGTGCCAGCAGGTCGGAACTCGAAGGCACTGAAGCTTTCTTT CASRSELEGTEAFF - - TRBJ1-1 TRBV6-5
TGTGCCAGCAGCGTTCAGGATACAAACTATGGCTACACCTTC CASSVQDTNYGYTF few - TRBJ1-2 TRBV9
TGTGCCAGCAGTTACCGAGGGACAGGGGATCCTGAAGCTTTCTTT CASSYRGTGDPEAFF - TRBD1 TRBJ1-1 TRBV2
TGTGCCAGCAGTCAGACCACCCGCAATGAGCAGTTCTTC CASSQTTRNEQFF - - TRBJ2-1 TRBV6-5
TGTGCCTGGAGCTCGCTAGCGGGATACGAGCAGTACTTC CAWSSLAGYEQYF - TRBD2 TRBJ2-7 TRBV30
TGCGCCAGCAGCTGGGACACTACTTACAATGAGCAGTTCTTC CASSWDTTYNEQFF few - TRBJ2-1 TRBV5-1